What follows is one T cell receptor (beta chain) and its context. These data originate in a study of B cell selection in AIRE deficiency. Germline V lookup: CDR1 SGHRS, CDR2 YFSETQ. Trimming removed 2 bases at V and 7 bases at J, with 13 bases between. CDR3 length: 13 amino acids. Regulatory T cells were sorted as CD4+CD25hiCD127low/negative. Repertoires were generated with immunoSEQ multiplex PCR, while TCRdb's copy carries only in-frame clones and drops some. Of around 18,000 clones listed, 85% to 95% are singletons. Sequenced input: CD4+CD25+ Tregs sorted from PBMCs. This receptor was obtained from a human donor in good health. The chain uses TRBV5-1 and TRBJ2-7, with D perhaps being TRBD1 or TRBD2 (6 bases each). This CDR3 is CASSFDGGQEQYF. The CDR3 DNA sequence: TGCGCCAGCAGCTTCGACGGGGGCCAAGAGCAGTACTTC. Based on the CDR3 plus reference TRBV5-1 and TRBJ2-7, the full variable domain is KAGVTQTPRYLIKTRGQQVTLSCSPISGHRSVSWYQQTPGQGLQFLFEYFSETQRNKGNFPGRFSGRQFSNSRSEMNVSTLELGDSALYLCASSFDGGQEQYFGPGTRLTVT.